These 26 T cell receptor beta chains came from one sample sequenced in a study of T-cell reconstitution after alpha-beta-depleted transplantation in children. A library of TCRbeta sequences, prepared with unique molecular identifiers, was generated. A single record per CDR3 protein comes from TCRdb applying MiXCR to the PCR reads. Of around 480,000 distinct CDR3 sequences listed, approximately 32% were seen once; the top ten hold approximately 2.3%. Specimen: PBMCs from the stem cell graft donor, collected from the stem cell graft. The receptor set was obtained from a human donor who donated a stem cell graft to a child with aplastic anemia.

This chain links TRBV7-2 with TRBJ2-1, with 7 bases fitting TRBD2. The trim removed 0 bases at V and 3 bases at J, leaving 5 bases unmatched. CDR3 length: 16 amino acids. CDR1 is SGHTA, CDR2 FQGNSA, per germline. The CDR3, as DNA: TGTGCCAGCAGCTTAGCGGGCGGGAGCCACTACAATGAGCAGTTCTTC. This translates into CASSLAGGSHYNEQFF.

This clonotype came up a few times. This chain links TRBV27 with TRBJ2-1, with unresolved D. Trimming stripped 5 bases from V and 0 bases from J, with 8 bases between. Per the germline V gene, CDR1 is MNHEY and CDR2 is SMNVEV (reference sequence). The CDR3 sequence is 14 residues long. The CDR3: CASSIADSYNEQFF. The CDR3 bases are TGTGCCAGCAGTATCGCCGACTCCTACAATGAGCAGTTCTTC.

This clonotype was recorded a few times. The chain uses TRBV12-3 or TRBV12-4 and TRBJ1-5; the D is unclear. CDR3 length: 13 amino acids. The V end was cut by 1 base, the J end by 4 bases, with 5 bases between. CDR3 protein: CASSLERNQPQHF. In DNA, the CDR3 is TGTGCCAGCAGTTTAGAGAGAAATCAGCCCCAGCATTTT.

DNA of the CDR3: TGTGCCAGCAGCCCTACGGGACAGAGAGACAATGAGCAGTTCTTC. Translating gives CASSPTGQRDNEQFF. The rearrangement links TRBV7-6 to TRBJ2-1, with TRBD1 identical over 7 bases. V was clipped by 5 bases and J by 5 bases; unmatched bases: 9. The CDR3 has 15 amino acids. Per germline, CDR1 SGHVS and CDR2 FNYEAQ.

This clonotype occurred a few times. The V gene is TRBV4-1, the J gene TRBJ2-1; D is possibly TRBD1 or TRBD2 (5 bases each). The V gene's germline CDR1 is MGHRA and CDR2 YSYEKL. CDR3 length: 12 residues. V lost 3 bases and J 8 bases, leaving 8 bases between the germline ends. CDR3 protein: CASSQRGDEQFF. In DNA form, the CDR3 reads TGCGCCAGCAGCCAGAGGGGAGATGAGCAGTTCTTC.

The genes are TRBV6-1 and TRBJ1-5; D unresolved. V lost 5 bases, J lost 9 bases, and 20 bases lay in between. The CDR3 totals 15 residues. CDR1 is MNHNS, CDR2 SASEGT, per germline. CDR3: CASSTKLGSYWPQHF. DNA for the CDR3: TGTGCCAGCAGTACAAAACTGGGCAGTTACTGGCCCCAGCATTTT.

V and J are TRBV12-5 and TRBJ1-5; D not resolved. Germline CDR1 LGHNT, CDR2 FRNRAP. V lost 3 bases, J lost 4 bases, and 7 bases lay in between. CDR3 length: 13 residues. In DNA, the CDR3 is TGTGCTAGTGGTTTTGGGCCAAATCAGCCCCAGCATTTT. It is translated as CASGFGPNQPQHF.

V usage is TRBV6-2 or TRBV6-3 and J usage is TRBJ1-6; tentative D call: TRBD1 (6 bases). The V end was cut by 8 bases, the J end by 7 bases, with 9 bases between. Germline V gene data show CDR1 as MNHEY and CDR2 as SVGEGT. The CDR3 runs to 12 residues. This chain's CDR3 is CASCRGNSPLHF. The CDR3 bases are TGTGCCAGCTGCAGGGGCAATTCACCCCTCCACTTT.

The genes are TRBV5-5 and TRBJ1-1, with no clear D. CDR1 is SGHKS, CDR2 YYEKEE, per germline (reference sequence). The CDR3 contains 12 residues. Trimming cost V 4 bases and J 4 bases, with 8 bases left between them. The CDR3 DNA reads TGTGCCAGCAGCCCTACACCCACTGAAGCTTTCTTT. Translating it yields CASSPTPTEAFF.

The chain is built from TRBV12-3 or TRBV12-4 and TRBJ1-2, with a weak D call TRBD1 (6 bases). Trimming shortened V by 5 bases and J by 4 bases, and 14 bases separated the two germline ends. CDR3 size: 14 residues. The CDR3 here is CASSPSGGPYGYTF. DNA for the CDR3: TGTGCCAGCAGTCCAAGCGGGGGGCCCTATGGCTACACCTTC.

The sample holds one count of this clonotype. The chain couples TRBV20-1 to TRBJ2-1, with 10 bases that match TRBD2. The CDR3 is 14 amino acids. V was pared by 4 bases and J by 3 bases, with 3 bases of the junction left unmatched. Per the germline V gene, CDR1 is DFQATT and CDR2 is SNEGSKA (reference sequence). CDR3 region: CSATRTSGYNEQFF. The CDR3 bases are TGCAGTGCTACGCGGACTAGCGGCTACAATGAGCAGTTCTTC.

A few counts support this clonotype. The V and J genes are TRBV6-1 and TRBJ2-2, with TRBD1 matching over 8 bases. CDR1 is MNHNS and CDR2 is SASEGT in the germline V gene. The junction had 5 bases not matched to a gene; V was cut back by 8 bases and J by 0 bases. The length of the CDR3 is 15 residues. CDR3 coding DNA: TGTGCCAGCCGAGGACAGGGACCGAACACCGGGGAGCTGTTTTTT. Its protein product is CASRGQGPNTGELFF.

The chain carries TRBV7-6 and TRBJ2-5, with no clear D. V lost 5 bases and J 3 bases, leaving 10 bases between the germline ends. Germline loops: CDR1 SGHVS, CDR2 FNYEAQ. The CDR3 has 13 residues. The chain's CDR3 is CASSPRSEETQYF. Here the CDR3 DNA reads TGTGCCAGCAGCCCACGGTCAGAAGAGACCCAGTACTTC.

CDR3 nucleotide sequence: TGTGCCAGCAGCCGGACCCCTTCACCCCTCCACTTT. This codes for CASSRTPSPLHF. The V call is TRBV12-3 or TRBV12-4, the J call TRBJ1-6; D is unresolved. The CDR3 is made up of 12 amino acids. V was cut by 6 bases and J by 9 bases, with 9 bases left in between.

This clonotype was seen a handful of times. CDR3 DNA: TGTGCCAGCAGCTTAAGGTGGGCGGGAGCGGTAAACAATGAGCAGTTCTTC. Translating gives CASSLRWAGAVNNEQFF. This chain connects TRBV7-2 to TRBJ2-1; 7 positions match TRBD2. The CDR3 runs 17 residues. CDR1 SGHTA and CDR2 FQGNSA come from the germline V gene. The trim removed 2 bases at V and 5 bases at J, leaving 12 bases unmatched.

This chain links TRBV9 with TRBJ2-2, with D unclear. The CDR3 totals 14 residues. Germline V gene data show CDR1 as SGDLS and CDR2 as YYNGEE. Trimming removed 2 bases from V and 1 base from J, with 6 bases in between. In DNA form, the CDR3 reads TGTGCCAGCAGCGTCCTGCAGAACACCGGGGAGCTGTTTTTT. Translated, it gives CASSVLQNTGELFF.

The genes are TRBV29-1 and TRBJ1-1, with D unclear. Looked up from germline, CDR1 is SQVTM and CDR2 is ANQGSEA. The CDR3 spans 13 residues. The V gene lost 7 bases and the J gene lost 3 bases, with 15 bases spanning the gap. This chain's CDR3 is CSALDPGDTEAFF. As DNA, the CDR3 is TGCAGCGCCCTGGACCCCGGGGACACTGAAGCTTTCTTT.

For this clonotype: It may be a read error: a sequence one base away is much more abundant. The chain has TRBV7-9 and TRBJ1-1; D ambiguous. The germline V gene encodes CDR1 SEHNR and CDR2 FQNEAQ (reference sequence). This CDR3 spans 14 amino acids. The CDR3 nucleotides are TGTGCCAGCAGCTTAGGTGGCGGATACACTGTAGCTTTCTTT. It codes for CASSLGGGYTVAFF. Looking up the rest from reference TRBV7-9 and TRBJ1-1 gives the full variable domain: DTGVSQNPRHKITKRGQNVTFRCDPISEHNRLYWYRQTLGQGPEFLTYFQNEAQLEKSRLLSDRFSAERPKGSFSTLEIQRTEQGDSAMYLCASSLGGGYTVAFFGQGTRLTVV.

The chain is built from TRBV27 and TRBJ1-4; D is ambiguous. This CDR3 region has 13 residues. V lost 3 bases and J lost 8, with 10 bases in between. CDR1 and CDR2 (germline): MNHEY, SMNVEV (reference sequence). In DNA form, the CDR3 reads TGTGCCAGCAGTTTTTCATTAGGGGAAAAACTGTTTTTT. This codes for CASSFSLGEKLFF. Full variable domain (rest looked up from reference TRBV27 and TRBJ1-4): EAQVTQNPRYLITVTGKKLTVTCSQNMNHEYMSWYRQDPGLGLRQIYYSMNVEVTDKGDVPEGYKVSRKEKRNFPLILESPSPNQTSLYFCASSFSLGEKLFFGSGTQLSVL.

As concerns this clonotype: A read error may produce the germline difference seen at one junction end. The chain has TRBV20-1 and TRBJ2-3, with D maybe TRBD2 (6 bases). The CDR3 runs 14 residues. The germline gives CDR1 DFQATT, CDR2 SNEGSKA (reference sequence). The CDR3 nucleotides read TGCGGTGCTCCCCCCCCGGGAGTAGGAGATACGCAGTATTTT. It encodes CGAPPPGVGDTQYF.

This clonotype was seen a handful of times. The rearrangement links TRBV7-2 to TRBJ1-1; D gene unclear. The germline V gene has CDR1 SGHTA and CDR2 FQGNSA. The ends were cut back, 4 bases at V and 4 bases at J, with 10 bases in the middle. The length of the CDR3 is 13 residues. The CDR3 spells CASSSDLGTEAFF. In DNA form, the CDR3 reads TGTGCCAGCAGCTCCGATCTGGGCACTGAAGCTTTCTTT.

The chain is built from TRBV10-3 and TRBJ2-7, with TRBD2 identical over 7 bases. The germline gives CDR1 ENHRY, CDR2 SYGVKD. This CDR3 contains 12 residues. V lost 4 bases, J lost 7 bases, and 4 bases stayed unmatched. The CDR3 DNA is TGTGCCATCAGTGGGGGGGGACTGGAGCAGTACTTC. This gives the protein CAISGGGLEQYF.

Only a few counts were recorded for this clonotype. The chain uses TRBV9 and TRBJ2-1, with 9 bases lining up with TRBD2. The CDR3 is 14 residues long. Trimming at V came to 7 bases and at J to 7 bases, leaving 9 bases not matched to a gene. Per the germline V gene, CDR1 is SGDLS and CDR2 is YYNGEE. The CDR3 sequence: CASPSSGDKNEQFF. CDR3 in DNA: TGTGCCAGCCCCTCTAGCGGGGATAAAAATGAGCAGTTCTTC. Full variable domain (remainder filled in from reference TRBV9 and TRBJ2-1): DSGVTQTPKHLITATGQRVTLRCSPRSGDLSVYWYQQSLDQGLQFLIQYYNGEERAKGNILERFSAQQFPDLHSELNLSSLELGDSALYFCASPSSGDKNEQFFGPGTRLTVL.

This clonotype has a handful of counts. The CDR3 bases are TGTGCCAGCAGTTTATATAAAGGGCCAGGTTTAGTGGATCCCACAGATACGCAGTATTTT. Translation gives CASSLYKGPGLVDPTDTQYF. This rearrangement joins TRBV27 to TRBJ2-3; D is undetermined. In germline, CDR1 is MNHEY, CDR2 SMNVEV (reference sequence). V lost 1 base to trimming and J lost 2 bases, with 25 bases between them. The CDR3 extends over 20 amino acids.

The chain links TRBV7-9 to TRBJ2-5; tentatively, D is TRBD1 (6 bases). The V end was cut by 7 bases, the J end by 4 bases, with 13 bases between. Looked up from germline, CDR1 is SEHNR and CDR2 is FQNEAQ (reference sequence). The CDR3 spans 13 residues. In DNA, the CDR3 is TGTGCCAGCACCACCTCAGGGGCAGAGACCCAGTACTTC. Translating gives CASTTSGAETQYF.

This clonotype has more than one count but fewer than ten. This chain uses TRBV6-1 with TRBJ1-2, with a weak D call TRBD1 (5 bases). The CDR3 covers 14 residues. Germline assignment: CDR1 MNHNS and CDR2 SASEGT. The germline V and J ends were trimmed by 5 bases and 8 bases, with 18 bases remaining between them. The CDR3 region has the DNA TGTGCCAGCAGTCCCGCGGGACGGACGTACGGCTACACCTTC. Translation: CASSPAGRTYGYTF.